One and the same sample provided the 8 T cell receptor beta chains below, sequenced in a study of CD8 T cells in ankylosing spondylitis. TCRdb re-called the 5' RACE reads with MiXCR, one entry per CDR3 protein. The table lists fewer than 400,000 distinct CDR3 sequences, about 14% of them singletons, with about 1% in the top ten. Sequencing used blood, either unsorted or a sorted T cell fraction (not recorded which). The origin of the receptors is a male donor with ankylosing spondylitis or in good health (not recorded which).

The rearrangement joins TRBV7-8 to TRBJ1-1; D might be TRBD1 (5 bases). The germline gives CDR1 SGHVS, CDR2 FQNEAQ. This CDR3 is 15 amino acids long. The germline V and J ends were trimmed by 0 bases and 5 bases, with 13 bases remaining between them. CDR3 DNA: TGTGCCAGCAGCTTAGCAACGGAGGGACTAACTGAAGCTTTCTTT. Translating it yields CASSLATEGLTEAFF.

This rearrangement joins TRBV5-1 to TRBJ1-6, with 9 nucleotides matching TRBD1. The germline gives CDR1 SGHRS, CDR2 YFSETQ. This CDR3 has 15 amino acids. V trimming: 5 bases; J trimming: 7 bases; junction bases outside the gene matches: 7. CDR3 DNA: TGCGCCAGCAGTCCCTCGACAGGGGGAAATTCACCCCTCCACTTT. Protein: CASSPSTGGNSPLHF.

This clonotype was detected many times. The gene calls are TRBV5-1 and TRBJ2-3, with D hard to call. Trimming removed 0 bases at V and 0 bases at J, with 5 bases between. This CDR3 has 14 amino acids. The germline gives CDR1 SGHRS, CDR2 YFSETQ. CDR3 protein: CASSLGESTDTQYF. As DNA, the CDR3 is TGCGCCAGCAGCTTGGGAGAAAGCACAGATACGCAGTATTTT. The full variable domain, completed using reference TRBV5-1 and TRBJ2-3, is KAGVTQTPRYLIKTRGQQVTLSCSPISGHRSVSWYQQTPGQGLQFLFEYFSETQRNKGNFPGRFSGRQFSNSRSEMNVSTLELGDSALYLCASSLGESTDTQYFGPGTRLTVL.

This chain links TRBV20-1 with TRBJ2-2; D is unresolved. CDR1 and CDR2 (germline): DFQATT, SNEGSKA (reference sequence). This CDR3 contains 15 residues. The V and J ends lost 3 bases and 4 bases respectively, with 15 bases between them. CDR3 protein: CSARPRRTGTGELFF. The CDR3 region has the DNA TGCAGTGCTAGGCCCCGGAGAACGGGCACCGGGGAGCTGTTTTTT.

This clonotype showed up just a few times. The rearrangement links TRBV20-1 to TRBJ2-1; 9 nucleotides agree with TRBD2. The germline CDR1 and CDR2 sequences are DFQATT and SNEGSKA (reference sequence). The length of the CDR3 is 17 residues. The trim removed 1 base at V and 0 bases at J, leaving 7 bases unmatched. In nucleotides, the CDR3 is TGCAGTGCTAGAGTAATAGCGGGGGCAGGCTCCTACAATGAGCAGTTCTTC. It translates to CSARVIAGAGSYNEQFF.

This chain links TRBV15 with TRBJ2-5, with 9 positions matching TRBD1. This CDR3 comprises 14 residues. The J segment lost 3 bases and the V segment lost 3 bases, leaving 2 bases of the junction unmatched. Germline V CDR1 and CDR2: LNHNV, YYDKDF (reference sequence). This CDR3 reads CATSRGDREETQYF. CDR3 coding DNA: TGTGCCACCAGCAGGGGGGACAGGGAAGAGACCCAGTACTTC. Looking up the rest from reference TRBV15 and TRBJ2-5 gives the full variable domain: DAMVIQNPRYQVTQFGKPVTLSCSQTLNHNVMYWYQQKSSQAPKLLFHYYDKDFNNEADTPDNFQSRRPNTSFCFLDIRSPGLGDTAMYLCATSRGDREETQYFGPGTRLLVL.

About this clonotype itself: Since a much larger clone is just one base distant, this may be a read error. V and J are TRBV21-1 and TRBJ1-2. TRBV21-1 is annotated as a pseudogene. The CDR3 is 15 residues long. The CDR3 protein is CASSKVIGGFYGYSF. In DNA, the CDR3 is TGTGCCAGCAGCAAAGTAATAGGTGGCTTCTATGGCTACTCCTTC.

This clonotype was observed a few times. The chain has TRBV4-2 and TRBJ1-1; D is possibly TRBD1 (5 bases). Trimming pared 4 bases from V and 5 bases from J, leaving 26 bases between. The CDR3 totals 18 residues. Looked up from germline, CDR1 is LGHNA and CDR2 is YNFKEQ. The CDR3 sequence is CASSREPDHRGLWTEAFF. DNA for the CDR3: TGTGCCAGCAGCCGGGAACCAGACCACCGGGGGTTGTGGACTGAAGCTTTCTTT.